This T cell receptor (beta chain) was obtained from a study of blood T cell repertoires in COVID-19. Exposed volunteers were people who met a COVID-19 case within 2 weeks before study entry. This CDR3 is 13 amino acids long. Per germline, CDR1 KGHSH and CDR2 LQKENI. Trimming took 3 bases from V and 5 from J, leaving 10 bases between them. Per the authors' pipeline: Amplifying reference gene primers gave estimates of nucleated cell counts. TCRdb's copy holds only in-frame clones and misses some; the assay was immunoSEQ multiplex PCR. V and J calls and clone size are copied from that table; D and trimming were computed from the DNA. The data contain 400,000 to 500,000 clones, 70% to 90% of them singletons.

This receptor was taken from a woman between 18 and 30 years old who had been exposed to COVID-19. The sequencing sample was made of PBMCs or T cells enriched from blood (not recorded which). V and J are TRBV18 and TRBJ1-2, with no clear D. This chain's CDR3 is CASSPGIEYGYTF. The CDR3 region has the DNA TGTGCCAGCTCACCCGGGATTGAGTATGGCTACACCTTC.